The rows below give T cell receptor beta chains drawn from one sample of a study of cytomegalovirus exposure and HLA in healthy donors. Produced via immunoSEQ multiplex PCR; TCRdb's table is partial and in-frame only. The data contain approximately 140,000 clones, 79% of them seen just once; the ten biggest clones take up approximately 0.9%. Material for sequencing was PBMCs. These receptors came from a man between 18 and 35 years old in good health and CMV-seronegative. Both conserved end residues are part of each CDR3. D genes are given only for firm matches. Part of the rows lack a size; the others show once, few, many or a class for expanded clones.

TRBJ1-1 | TRBD1 | TRBV5-1 | few | CASSRGQVVATEAFF | TGCGCCAGCAGCCGGGGACAGGTCGTGGCGACTGAAGCTTTCTTT
TRBJ2-2 | NA | TRBV21-1 | NA | CASPPAGELFF | TGTGCCAGCCCTCCGGCCGGGGAGCTGTTTTTT
TRBJ1-1 | NA | TRBV18 | NA | CASSPSTKNTEAFF | TGTGCCAGCTCACCCTCGACAAAGAACACTGAAGCTTTCTTT
TRBJ2-5 | TRBD2 | TRBV30 | NA | CAWSVRRIAGGLETQYF | TGTGCCTGGAGTGTACGTCGAATAGCGGGGGGGCTGGAGACCCAGTACTTC
TRBJ1-2 | TRBD1 | TRBV7-7 | NA | CASSPLTGEYGYTF | TGTGCTAGCAGCCCCCTTACAGGGGAATATGGCTACACCTTC
TRBJ1-6 | NA | TRBV19 | NA | CASSILRTVGRAPSFLNSPLHF | TGTGCCAGTAGTATACTCCGGACAGTCGGAAGGGCCCCAAGCTTTCTTAATTCACCCCTCCACTTT
TRBJ1-1 | TRBD1 | TRBV5-1 | NA | CASSLVWTGVVTEAFF | TGCGCCAGCAGCTTGGTTTGGACAGGGGTGGTCACTGAAGCTTTCTTT
TRBJ2-7 | TRBD2 | TRBV7-3 | NA | CASSLGTSGTRQYF | TGTGCCAGCAGCTTAGGGACTAGCGGGACCCGGCAGTACTTC
TRBJ1-1 | NA | TRBV11-2 | NA | CASSLDPGGREAFF | TGTGCCAGCAGCTTAGATCCGGGAGGTAGGGAAGCTTTCTTT
TRBJ1-2 | NA | TRBV5-6 | NA | CASSFDTAVYGYTF | TGTGCCAGCAGCTTTGACACCGCAGTCTATGGCTACACCTTC
TRBJ1-1 | NA | TRBV9 | NA | CASSGEIKNTEAFF | TGTGCCAGCAGCGGAGAAATAAAGAACACTGAAGCTTTCTTT
TRBJ2-2 | TRBD1 | TRBV6-1 | few | CASSEATGGTGELFF | TGTGCCAGCAGTGAAGCGACAGGGGGCACCGGGGAGCTGTTTTTT
TRBJ1-5 | NA | TRBV11-2 | once | CASSLGRSNQPQHF | TGTGCCAGCAGCTTAGGCAGGTCCAATCAGCCCCAGCATTTT
TRBJ1-1 | TRBD1 | TRBV27 | NA | CASSLKDRGNTEAFF | TGTGCCAGCAGTTTAAAGGACAGGGGGAACACTGAAGCTTTCTTT
TRBJ2-2 | TRBD2 | TRBV5-1 | NA | CASSLGTSFTGELFF | TGCGCCAGCAGCTTGGGGACTAGTTTTACCGGGGAGCTGTTTTTT
TRBJ2-5 | NA | TRBV4-3 | NA | CASSQSPPPSAETQYF | TGCGCCAGCAGCCAATCCCCGCCGCCCAGTGCAGAGACCCAGTACTTC
TRBJ1-6 | NA | TRBV30 | once | CAWSPRTVNSPLHF | TGTGCCTGGAGTCCCCGGACAGTCAATTCACCCCTCCACTTT
TRBJ2-1 | TRBD2 | TRBV5-6 | NA | CASSFRVAGGNNEQFF | TGTGCCAGCAGCTTTCGGGTAGCGGGGGGTAACAATGAGCAGTTCTTC
TRBJ1-2 | NA | TRBV19 | NA | CASSIEQGFYGYTF | TGTGCCAGTAGTATAGAACAGGGATTCTATGGCTACACCTTC
TRBJ2-1 | TRBD1 | TRBV5-1 | NA | CASTPGQWDNEQFF | TGCGCCAGCACTCCGGGACAGTGGGACAATGAGCAGTTCTTC
TRBJ1-2 | NA | TRBV6-5 | NA | CASSYQVSPNYGYTF | TGTGCCAGCAGTTACCAGGTCAGCCCTAACTATGGCTACACCTTC
TRBJ1-2 | NA | TRBV6-1 | NA | CASSEARTNYGYTF | TGTGCCAGCAGTGAAGCCCGGACAAACTATGGCTACACCTTC
TRBJ1-4 | TRBD1 | TRBV2 | NA | CASSTGTGATNEKLFF | TGTGCCAGCAGTACCGGGACAGGGGCAACTAATGAAAAACTGTTTTTT
TRBJ2-7 | NA | TRBV4-1 | NA | CASSQTRKGVNEQYF | TGCGCCAGCAGCCAAACGAGAAAAGGGGTCAACGAGCAGTACTTC
TRBJ2-7 | TRBD2 | TRBV10-3 | NA | CAIRRGLHNTYEQYF | TGTGCCATCAGACGGGGACTACACAACACCTACGAGCAGTACTTC
TRBJ2-5 | TRBD1 | TRBV5-5 | NA | CASSLGQVQETQYF | TGTGCCAGCAGTCTAGGACAGGTCCAAGAGACCCAGTACTTC
TRBJ1-6 | TRBD1 | TRBV6-5 | few | CASTLGTGVNSPLHF | TGTGCCAGCACCCTGGGGACAGGGGTTAATTCACCCCTCCACTTT
TRBJ1-4 | NA | TRBV2 | NA | CASSVDGAGREKLFF | TGTGCCAGCAGTGTCGATGGGGCAGGGAGGGAAAAACTGTTTTTT
TRBJ2-1 | NA | TRBV25-1 | NA | CASSLPSGIGGRYNEQFF | TGTGCCAGCAGTTTACCTTCGGGGATCGGGGGGCGCTACAATGAGCAGTTCTTC
TRBJ2-2 | NA | TRBV5-4 | NA | CASSLDRRYTGELFF | TGTGCCAGCAGCCTCGACAGGAGATACACCGGGGAGCTGTTTTTT
TRBJ2-1 | NA | TRBV30 | NA | CAWSVDRDYNEQFF | TGTGCCTGGAGTGTAGACCGGGATTACAATGAGCAGTTCTTC